This TCR beta chain was captured in a study of blood T cells in healthy people across ages. As concerns this clonotype: An end of the junction does not agree with germline; a read error may underlie this.

Germline assignment: CDR1 MDHEN and CDR2 SYDVKM. The length of the CDR3 is 14 residues. Approximately 9.1 milliliters was the volume of peripheral blood drawn from each donor. A second PCR, run for about 6 to 11 cycles, used a sample-barcoded 5' primer plus a J-beta primer mix. TCRdb re-called the 5' RACE reads with MiXCR, one entry per CDR3 protein. There are roughly 2 million distinct CDR3 sequences in the sample; less than 50% occur only once, and around 2.1% lies in the top ten. The V gene is TRBV28, the J gene TRBJ2-5, with D unclear. The sequence derives from a woman aged 40 to 50 in good health. The sequenced material came from blood. The CDR3 is CASSTYLDQGTQYF. DNA for the CDR3: TGTGCCAGCAGTACCTATCTAGACCAAGGGACCCAGTACTTC.